This T cell receptor beta chain derives from a study of OX40 agonist ivuxolimab in advanced cancers. Across the whole study: The drug used for patients, ivuxolimab, was an agonistic anti-OX40 (CD134) antibody. At 82.7% male, the cohort had a mean age of approximately 60 years, ranging from roughly 23 to 80. Whole-study findings and limits: Averaging showed that CD8+ T cells had more expanded clones than CD4+ did.

Points on this clone: Its antigen is not identified.

Autoimmune disease history or systemic immunosuppression disqualified patients. The germline CDR1 and CDR2 sequences are MNHEY and SMNVEV (reference sequence). CDR3 length equals 13 residues. V was pared by 5 bases and J by 10 bases, with 16 bases between. This table comes from immunoSEQ multiplex PCR, and its TCRdb copy is limited to in-frame clones, with some not included. The sample lists about 17,000 clones, around 82% occurring once. The sample here was CD4+ or CD8+ T cells sorted from blood, taken in a trial of the OX40 agonist ivuxolimab. The chain is built from TRBV27 and TRBJ2-3; unclear D gene. The TCR comes from an adult with an advanced solid tumor such as melanoma, head and neck, liver or kidney cancer. The CDR3 region is CASSTTASPAQYF. CDR3 in DNA: TGTGCCAGCAGTACAACAGCAAGTCCGGCGCAGTATTTT.